The 26 T cell receptor beta chains reported below all come from one sample, sequenced in a study of CD8 T cells in cerebrospinal fluid in Alzheimer's disease. TCRdb reworked the 10x single-cell sequencing reads into one entry per CDR3 protein, no DNA. The data show some 1,000 distinct CDR3 sequences, and the top ten clones hold 15% to 18%. The sequenced sample consisted of cerebrospinal fluid. The receptors were gathered from a human donor in good health.

Judged by frequency, this clonotype is large. The V call is TRBV29-1, the J call TRBJ2-7. The CDR3 is 11 amino acids. CDR1 SQVTM and CDR2 ANQGSEA come from the germline V gene. CDR3: CSVTAAYEQYF.

This clonotype shows up as medium-sized by frequency. The J gene is TRBJ2-7, the V gene TRBV2. This CDR3 region has 15 residues. The germline gives CDR1 SNHLY, CDR2 FYNNEI. CDR3 sequence: CASSVGDPRVVEQYF.

Considering frequency, this clonotype is medium-sized (0.01 to 0.1%). The CDR3 is CASSPSIGLAGEETQYF. The chain joins TRBV12-3 or TRBV12-4 to TRBJ2-5; TCRdb picks TRBD2, but there is no DNA to check that call. This CDR3 contains 17 residues.

This clonotype is identified as medium-sized (0.01 to 0.1%) from frequency. The J gene is TRBJ1-2, the V gene TRBV20-1; TCRdb returns TRBD1, unconfirmable since there is no DNA. The CDR3 is 14 amino acids. Germline V lookup: CDR1 DFQATT, CDR2 SNEGSKA (reference sequence). The CDR3 reads CSAVFPFINYGYTF.

According to its frequency, this clonotype is medium-sized (0.01 to 0.1%). The V gene is TRBV11-3, the J gene TRBJ2-2; the TRBD2 assignment by TCRdb is unverifiable without DNA. The CDR3 spans 16 residues. Germline lookup yields CDR1 SGHNT and CDR2 YENEEA. The CDR3 sequence: CASSPRGAKDTGELFF.

This clonotype shows up as medium-sized by frequency. The chain has TRBV7-9 and TRBJ2-7; TCRdb indicates TRBD2, and absent DNA this call remains unverified. The CDR3 consists of 16 residues. Germline assignment: CDR1 SEHNR and CDR2 FQNEAQ (reference sequence). This CDR3 reads CASSGRARGGSYEQYF.

This clonotype is medium-sized by frequency. J is TRBJ2-1 and V is TRBV6-2 or TRBV6-3; there is no DNA to check the TCRdb D call of TRBD1. This CDR3 is built from 14 residues. Germline V lookup: CDR1 MNHEY, CDR2 SVGEGT. CDR3 region: CASFRDPGYNEQFF.

This clonotype is identified as medium-sized from frequency. The chain couples TRBV6-1 to TRBJ1-2; checking the TCRdb D call of TRBD1 is not possible without DNA. Germline-derived CDR1 and CDR2 are MNHNS and SASEGT. This CDR3 comprises 13 residues. The chain's CDR3 is CASSRQGQDGYTF.

This clonotype ranks as medium-sized (0.01 to 0.1%) in terms of frequency. The gene calls are TRBV7-6 and TRBJ2-7; TCRdb calls TRBD1, which cannot be checked without DNA. This CDR3 is 14 amino acids long. In germline, CDR1 is SGHVS, CDR2 FNYEAQ. This CDR3 is CASSSSGATYEQYF.

By frequency, this clonotype registers medium-sized. The rearrangement links TRBV6-5 to TRBJ2-7; TCRdb returns TRBD2, unconfirmable since there is no DNA. The CDR3 is 14 residues long. Germline assignment: CDR1 MNHEY and CDR2 SVGAGI. Here the CDR3 reads CASSERDSTYEQYF.

By frequency, this clonotype is medium-sized. The rearrangement links TRBV19 to TRBJ2-5. The germline gives CDR1 LNHDA, CDR2 SQIVND (reference sequence). The CDR3 contains 12 residues. CDR3 region: CASSEHQETQYF.

Its frequency marks this clonotype as medium-sized (0.01 to 0.1%). CDR3 loop: CASSRTEYNSPLHF. The J gene is TRBJ1-6, the V gene TRBV2; TCRdb names TRBD1, which stays unverified in the absence of DNA. From germline, CDR1 is SNHLY and CDR2 FYNNEI. The CDR3 loop spans 14 amino acids.

Frequency places this clonotype as medium-sized. The chain recombines TRBV16 with TRBJ1-5; TCRdb designates TRBD1, a call that cannot be tested without DNA. The CDR3 contains 14 residues. Germline V lookup: CDR1 KGHSY, CDR2 FQNENV. The CDR3: CASSRDRVNQPQHF.

Judged by frequency, this clonotype is medium-sized. The chain's CDR3 is CASSPWREGEAFF. This chain uses TRBV12-3 or TRBV12-4 with TRBJ1-1. The CDR3 length is 13 residues.

V is TRBV7-2 and J is TRBJ2-7. The CDR3 extends over 13 amino acids. Germline V gene sequence: CDR1 SGHTA, CDR2 FQGNSA. CDR3 amino acids: CASSPGSYYEQYF.

The chain is built from TRBV5-4 and TRBJ1-1. The CDR3 contains 12 residues. Germline V CDR1 and CDR2: SGHNT, YYREEE (reference sequence). CDR3 sequence reads: CASSLSNTEAFF.

Measured by frequency, this clonotype is medium-sized (0.01 to 0.1%). The chain's CDR3 is CAIRTGWNSPLHF. The chain has TRBV10-3 and TRBJ1-6; lacking DNA, the TRBD1 call made by TCRdb goes unchecked. The CDR3 sequence is 13 residues long. The germline V gene has CDR1 ENHRY and CDR2 SYGVKD.

The chain is built from TRBV3-1 and TRBJ1-6. In germline, CDR1 is LGHDT, CDR2 YNNKEL (reference sequence). This CDR3 has 17 amino acids. The chain's CDR3 is CASSQDVWSSYNSPLHF.

The chain recombines TRBV6-5 with TRBJ2-3. The CDR3 runs to 12 residues. Germline CDR1 reads MNHEY; CDR2 reads SVGAGI. The CDR3 loop reads CASRTSTDTQYF.

This clonotype counts as medium-sized by frequency. This chain joins TRBV4-1 and TRBJ2-7. Germline CDR1 MGHRA, CDR2 YSYEKL. The CDR3 totals 14 residues. The CDR3 spells CASSQVPGPYEQYF.

This clonotype is deemed medium-sized by its frequency. The chain recombines TRBV3-1 with TRBJ2-7; TCRdb returns TRBD2, unconfirmable since there is no DNA. CDR3 length: 16 amino acids. Germline lookup yields CDR1 LGHDT and CDR2 YNNKEL (reference sequence). CDR3 protein: CASSQGLGTNTYEQYF.

By frequency, this clonotype registers medium-sized. The chain joins TRBV7-9 to TRBJ1-4; the D call from TCRdb, TRBD1, cannot be confirmed without DNA. Germline lookup yields CDR1 SEHNR and CDR2 FQNEAQ (reference sequence). The CDR3 extends over 11 amino acids. CDR3 residues: CASSLGWGLFF.

This clonotype registers medium-sized by frequency. The chain uses TRBV27 and TRBJ2-7; TCRdb reports TRBD1, a call that lacks DNA to check it against. The CDR3 loop spans 13 amino acids. Germline lookup yields CDR1 MNHEY and CDR2 SMNVEV (reference sequence). The CDR3 spells CASKLTGGGEQYF.

This clonotype is labeled medium-sized based on frequency. CDR3 residues: CSASDAGSPHNEQFF. The rearrangement uses TRBV20-1 and TRBJ2-1; the D call from TCRdb, TRBD1, cannot be confirmed without DNA. This CDR3 has 15 amino acids. Germline V gene sequence: CDR1 DFQATT, CDR2 SNEGSKA (reference sequence).

Frequency places this clonotype as medium-sized (0.01 to 0.1%). The gene calls are TRBV14 and TRBJ2-3; the D gene TCRdb calls, TRBD1, cannot be checked with no DNA. The CDR3 contains 16 residues. Germline V gene lookup returns CDR1 SGHDN and CDR2 FVKESK. CDR3 in amino acids: CASSSEGRGGTDTQYF.

This clonotype ranks as large (0.1 to 1%) in terms of frequency. The chain uses TRBV10-2 and TRBJ2-2. Germline CDR1 is WSHSY and CDR2 is SAAADI. The length of the CDR3 is 12 residues. CDR3 region: CASTDFTGELFF.